Below are 27 T cell receptor beta chains sequenced from a single sample in a study of type 1 regulatory T cells. For these receptors, no antigen is known. Via MiXCR, TCRdb re-called the reads, giving one row per CDR3 protein. The table shows tens of thousands of distinct CDR3 sequences, with 12% occurring only once. The sequencing input was cultured non-Tr1 T cells, either the whole culture or a sorted T cell fraction (not recorded which). The receptor source for this set is a human donor in good health.

The chain employs TRBV6-5 and TRBJ2-3; possibly TRBD1 for D (5 bases). CDR3 length: 17 residues. Trimming cost V 0 bases and J 2 bases, with 15 bases left between them. Germline lookup yields CDR1 MNHEY and CDR2 SVGAGI. For the CDR3, the DNA is TGTGCCAGCAGTTACTCCGACAAGGGGCCTTACACAGATACGCAGTATTTT. Residues: CASSYSDKGPYTDTQYF.

The V call is TRBV7-2, the J call TRBJ1-1; no firm D call. The ends were cut back, 4 bases at V and 11 bases at J, with 17 bases in the middle. This CDR3 comprises 13 residues. The germline CDR1 and CDR2 sequences are SGHTA and FQGNSA. CDR3 amino acids: CASSSNFGQGAFF. The CDR3 DNA reads TGTGCCAGCAGCTCCAACTTTGGGCAAGGGGCTTTCTTT.

This clonotype was detected only a few times. The rearrangement links TRBV7-2 to TRBJ1-2; D gene ambiguous. The V end was cut by 1 base, the J end by 8 bases, with 11 bases between. CDR1 and CDR2 (germline): SGHTA, FQGNSA. The CDR3 sequence is 13 residues long. CDR3: CASSLVAGGGYTF. The CDR3 coding sequence is TGTGCCAGCAGCTTAGTGGCAGGCGGGGGCTACACCTTC. The whole variable domain, remainder taken from reference TRBV7-2 and TRBJ1-2, is GAGVSQSPSNKVTEKGKDVELRCDPISGHTALYWYRQSLGQGLEFLIYFQGNSAPDKSGLPSDRFSAERTGGSVSTLTIQRTQQEDSAVYLCASSLVAGGGYTFGSGTRLTVV.

This rearrangement joins TRBV29-1 to TRBJ2-1; 7 bases match TRBD2. V was pared by 8 bases and J by 7 bases, with 11 bases of the junction left unmatched. Germline V gene sequence: CDR1 SQVTM, CDR2 ANQGSEA. The CDR3 spans 13 residues. The chain's CDR3 is CSLLAGAKNEQFF. In nucleotides, the CDR3 is TGCAGCCTGTTGGCGGGAGCTAAAAATGAGCAGTTCTTC.

In its sample, this clonotype was seen a few times. The chain combines TRBV7-9 with TRBJ2-1, with 13 bases matching TRBD2. This CDR3 is built from 16 residues. The V gene end was trimmed by 5 bases and the J gene end by 7 bases; junction bases not matched to a gene: 8. Germline V lookup: CDR1 SEHNR, CDR2 FQNEAQ (reference sequence). CDR3 in amino acids: CASSRRLAGGSNEQFF. The DNA for the CDR3 is TGTGCCAGCAGCCGAAGACTAGCGGGAGGTTCTAATGAGCAGTTCTTC.

This clonotype appeared many times. The V and J genes are TRBV5-1 and TRBJ2-2; no reliable D call. The CDR3 contains 14 residues. Germline CDR1 and CDR2: SGHRS and YFSETQ. V dropped 0 bases and J dropped 2 bases, with 5 bases sitting between them. Written as DNA, the CDR3 is TGCGCCAGCAGCTTGGCCGGAAACACCGGGGAGCTGTTTTTT. It codes for CASSLAGNTGELFF.

The chain joins TRBV5-1 to TRBJ2-3, with 8 bases lining up with TRBD2. The V gene end was trimmed by 6 bases and the J gene end by 4 bases; junction bases not matched to a gene: 10. Germline assignment: CDR1 SGHRS and CDR2 YFSETQ. CDR3 size: 15 residues. The CDR3 is CASKGLAGGSDTQYF. The CDR3 DNA is TGCGCCAGCAAGGGTCTTGCGGGAGGCTCAGATACGCAGTATTTT.

This clonotype was seen ten or more times. This sequence joins TRBV5-1 and TRBJ2-5, with 8 bases identical to TRBD2. The CDR3 spans 14 residues. CDR1 SGHRS and CDR2 YFSETQ come from the germline V gene. V was pared by 1 base and J by 2 bases, with 1 base of the junction left unmatched. Written as DNA, the CDR3 is TGCGCCAGCAGCTTGATAGCGGGACAAGAGACCCAGTACTTC. This translates into CASSLIAGQETQYF.

This clonotype was detected only a few times. This rearrangement joins TRBV5-1 to TRBJ2-3, with D possibly TRBD2 on 6 matching bases. Germline assignment: CDR1 SGHRS and CDR2 YFSETQ. Trimming stripped 0 bases from V and 2 bases from J, with 13 bases between. The CDR3 extends over 16 amino acids. CDR3 sequence: CASSLVPGSLTDTQYF. The CDR3, as DNA: TGCGCCAGCAGCTTGGTTCCCGGGAGCCTCACAGATACGCAGTATTTT.

This clonotype appeared a few times. The chain uses TRBV5-1 and TRBJ2-1; tentatively, D is TRBD1 (6 bases). V was shortened by 3 bases and J by 7 bases, with 8 bases between the two germline ends. Looked up from germline, CDR1 is SGHRS and CDR2 is YFSETQ. The CDR3 sequence is 12 residues long. The CDR3 spells CASSSQGNEQFF. The CDR3, as DNA: TGCGCCAGCAGCTCACAGGGTAATGAGCAGTTCTTC.

This chain links TRBV12-3 or TRBV12-4 with TRBJ1-1; D remains ambiguous. The CDR3 sequence is 13 residues long. Trimming stripped 6 bases from V and 4 bases from J, with 12 bases between. In DNA form, the CDR3 reads TGTGCCAGCAGGACTAGGGAGGCCACTGAAGCTTTCTTT. This translates into CASRTREATEAFF.

This clonotype appeared a few times. This CDR3 reads CASSPGQGNIQYF. DNA for the CDR3: TGTGCCAGCAGCCCCGGACAGGGGAACATTCAGTACTTC. This chain connects TRBV7-6 to TRBJ2-4; 9 bases agree with TRBD1. CDR1 and CDR2 from the germline V gene are SGHVS and FNYEAQ. The V segment lost 5 bases and the J segment 7 bases; nucleotides outside the gene matches: 3. This CDR3 region has 13 residues.

This clonotype was detected only a few times. The V and J genes are TRBV10-3 and TRBJ2-7; TRBD1 matches 8 bases. This CDR3 is built from 13 residues. Per the germline V gene, CDR1 is ENHRY and CDR2 is SYGVKD. The J segment lost 5 bases and the V segment lost 6 bases, leaving 6 bases of the junction unmatched. This chain's CDR3 is CAIRRQGSDEQYF. The CDR3 DNA reads TGTGCCATCAGGAGACAGGGGTCCGACGAGCAGTACTTC.

A few counts support this clonotype. The genes are TRBV5-4 and TRBJ2-7, with 9 bases identical to TRBD1. The CDR3 has 14 amino acids. CDR1 and CDR2 from the germline V gene are SGHNT and YYREEE (reference sequence). The V and J ends lost 0 bases and 6 bases, in that order; junction bases with no gene match: 4. In DNA form, the CDR3 reads TGTGCCAGCAGCTTGGGGGACAGGGTGAGCGAGCAGTACTTC. Translated, it gives CASSLGDRVSEQYF.

In this sample, this clonotype turned up a few times. The chain combines TRBV5-1 with TRBJ2-1; 10 nucleotides line up with TRBD2. V dropped 2 bases and J dropped 6; count of bases not matched to a gene: 5. The CDR3 has 15 amino acids. Germline assignment: CDR1 SGHRS and CDR2 YFSETQ. The CDR3 loop reads CASSLAGGSLNEQFF. Here the CDR3 DNA reads TGCGCCAGCAGCTTAGCGGGAGGGTCCCTCAATGAGCAGTTCTTC.

The genes are TRBV20-1 and TRBJ2-7, with 10 bases fitting TRBD1. This CDR3 comprises 14 residues. Germline CDR1 reads DFQATT; CDR2 reads SNEGSKA (reference sequence). V dropped 5 bases and J dropped 5; count of bases not matched to a gene: 9. Here the CDR3 reads CSARPGQGIDEQYF. The CDR3 DNA reads TGCAGTGCTCGACCGGGACAGGGGATCGACGAGCAGTACTTC.

This clonotype showed up many times. V and J are TRBV6-2 or TRBV6-3 and TRBJ2-1; 9 nucleotides align to TRBD2. The CDR3 runs to 15 residues. In germline, CDR1 is MNHEY, CDR2 SVGEGT. The junction had 7 bases not matched to a gene; V was cut back by 3 bases and J by 7 bases. In nucleotides, the CDR3 is TGTGCCAGCAGTTATACTAGCGGGCAGGGGAATGAGCAGTTCTTC. Translation: CASSYTSGQGNEQFF.

In this sample, this clonotype turned up many times. The CDR3 sequence is CASSSPTGGGYTF. The CDR3 DNA is TGTGCCAGCAGTTCTCCGACAGGGGGCGGCTACACCTTC. This chain joins TRBV27 and TRBJ1-2; 10 bases are shared with TRBD1. The ends lost 4 bases at V and 8 bases at J; junction bases unmatched: 4. Germline V gene lookup returns CDR1 MNHEY and CDR2 SMNVEV (reference sequence). The length of the CDR3 is 13 residues.

This clonotype was observed many times. The chain's CDR3 is CASSQVGSLSYNEQFF. The CDR3 DNA reads TGCGCCAGCAGCCAAGTAGGCTCTCTTTCCTACAATGAGCAGTTCTTC. The chain has TRBV4-3 and TRBJ2-1; D remains unclear. The CDR3 is 16 residues long. The germline gives CDR1 LGHNA, CDR2 YSLEER. Trimming stripped 1 base from V and 1 base from J, with 11 bases between.

V and J are TRBV5-5 and TRBJ2-2; 9 positions match TRBD1. Germline-derived CDR1 and CDR2 are SGHKS and YYEKEE (reference sequence). V was clipped by 7 bases and J by 8 bases; unmatched bases: 12. The CDR3 covers 15 residues. CDR3 loop: CASGAGQGIFGELFF. The CDR3 DNA is TGTGCCAGCGGAGCGGGACAGGGAATATTTGGGGAGCTGTTTTTT.

This clonotype appeared many times. This sequence joins TRBV5-1 and TRBJ2-1, with D perhaps TRBD1 or TRBD2 (5 bases each). The V and J ends lost 7 bases and 5 bases respectively, with 16 bases between them. CDR3 size: 14 residues. CDR1 and CDR2 from the germline V gene are SGHRS and YFSETQ. CDR3 bases: TGCGCCAGCTATTGGGGGACGTCCGACAATGAGCAGTTCTTC. It specifies CASYWGTSDNEQFF.

This clonotype turned up a few times. V usage is TRBV13 and J usage is TRBJ1-4; D unclear. The length of the CDR3 is 17 residues. The germline V and J ends were trimmed by 9 bases and 8 bases, with 28 bases remaining between them. The germline V gene encodes CDR1 PRHDT and CDR2 FYEKMQ (reference sequence). The CDR3 sequence is CASPPSVVSLDGEKLFF. Here the CDR3 DNA reads TGTGCCAGTCCACCTTCCGTGGTGAGCCTGGATGGAGAAAAACTGTTTTTT.

This clonotype was counted ten times or more. The rearrangement joins TRBV15 to TRBJ1-1, with 8 bases matching TRBD1. The CDR3 extends over 15 amino acids. The V gene's germline CDR1 is LNHNV and CDR2 YYDKDF (reference sequence). V trimming: 3 bases; J trimming: 3 bases; junction bases outside the gene matches: 6. CDR3 DNA: TGTGCCACCAGCAGGTGGACAGGGAAGGACACTGAAGCTTTCTTT. This encodes CATSRWTGKDTEAFF.

The chain employs TRBV6-1 and TRBJ2-3; D is ambiguous. The V gene's germline CDR1 is MNHNS and CDR2 SASEGT. V was shortened by 11 bases and J by 5 bases, with 17 bases between the two germline ends. This CDR3 has 13 amino acids. Here the CDR3 DNA reads TGTGCCGGGTCGGAAACCGTGGGAGATACGCAGTATTTT. It codes for CAGSETVGDTQYF.

The table lists this clonotype with many counts. The genes are TRBV5-1 and TRBJ2-6; 7 bases map to TRBD1. V trimming: 5 bases; J trimming: 0 bases; junction bases outside the gene matches: 5. The CDR3 is 16 amino acids. Germline loops: CDR1 SGHRS, CDR2 YFSETQ. The CDR3 nucleotides are TGCGCCAGCAGTTCGGACAGGAGCTCTGGGGCCAACGTCCTGACTTTC. Translated: CASSSDRSSGANVLTF.

This clonotype was picked up a small number of times. This sequence joins TRBV7-9 and TRBJ1-4; 10 positions agree with TRBD1. Germline V lookup: CDR1 SEHNR, CDR2 FQNEAQ (reference sequence). Trimming took 5 bases from V and 8 from J; bases not matched to a gene: 11. The length of the CDR3 is 16 residues. CDR3 bases: TGTGCCAGCAGCCTTACTCCGGGACAGGGGTTGGAAAAACTGTTTTTT. Encoded protein: CASSLTPGQGLEKLFF.

This clonotype was counted many times. This chain connects TRBV11-2 to TRBJ2-7; 11 bases fit TRBD1. This CDR3 is built from 13 residues. Germline-derived CDR1 and CDR2 are SGHAT and FQNNGV. J lost 11 bases, V lost 5 bases, and 8 bases had no gene match. CDR3 loop: CASSRDRGSVEYF. The CDR3 DNA reads TGTGCCAGCAGCCGGGACAGGGGGTCTGTGGAGTACTTC.